These 24 T cell receptor beta chains originate from one sample sequenced in a study of T-cell reconstitution after alpha-beta-depleted transplantation in children (TCRdb year 2016). Libraries came from PCR. For sequencing, an Illumina HiSeq 2500 was employed. TCR libraries were prepared with molecular barcoding, using unique molecular identifiers to normalize TCRbeta repertoire quantification. TCRdb reprocessed the public reads (quality trimming at Q25 with fastp, clone calling with MiXCR) and kept in-frame beta chains. Rows are unified per CDR3 protein, each entry keeping the most common DNA and genes. The table for this sample lists about 980,000 distinct CDR3 sequences; 25% to 35% of them were counted only once. The leading ten clones occupy over 25% of the sample. The treatment or condition label corresponds to: allogeneic hematopoietic cell transplantation with graft depleted of TCRalphabeta T cells and CD19 B cells.

Sequenced here: PBMCs, mostly from graft donor cells, sampled 360 days after TCRalphabeta/CD19-depleted stem cell transplant. The source is a boy under three years old who had a stem cell transplant for SCID, so the T cells may come from the graft donor.

This chain links TRBV7-3 with TRBJ2-5; unclear D gene. The CDR3 is 13 residues long. V shed 4 bases and J shed 5 bases, with 11 bases lying between them. Germline loops: CDR1 SGHTA, CDR2 FQGTGA. CDR3 region: CASSYRSWETQYF. The CDR3 nucleotides read TGTGCCAGCAGCTACCGCTCATGGGAGACCCAGTACTTC.

CDR3 nucleotides: TGTGCCAGCAGTTACTCGGGGGGACCCTCCTACGAGCAGTACTTC. Translating it yields CASSYSGGPSYEQYF. The chain recombines TRBV6-5 with TRBJ2-7, with D tentatively TRBD2 (6 bases). This CDR3 is 15 amino acids long. The germline gives CDR1 MNHEY, CDR2 SVGAGI. V lost 0 bases and J lost 0, with 9 bases in between.

This clonotype occurred a few times. This chain links TRBV15 with TRBJ2-7, with 11 positions matching TRBD2. Trimming cost V 6 bases and J 4 bases; bases outside gene matches: 5. The CDR3 extends over 14 amino acids. In germline, CDR1 is LNHNV, CDR2 YYDKDF (reference sequence). The CDR3 spells CATRFLAGGYEQYF. The DNA for the CDR3 is TGTGCCACCAGGTTTCTAGCGGGGGGATACGAGCAGTACTTC.

The chain combines TRBV30 with TRBJ1-1; D call uncertain. Per the germline V gene, CDR1 is GTSNPN and CDR2 is SVGIG (reference sequence). The CDR3 runs 12 residues. CDR3 residues: CAGREGNTEAFF. Here the CDR3 DNA reads TGTGCGGGGAGGGAAGGGAACACTGAAGCTTTCTTT.

This clonotype occurred a few times. The chain employs TRBV20-1 and TRBJ1-1; 7 bases match TRBD1. V was clipped by 6 bases and J by 5 bases; unmatched bases: 15. From germline, CDR1 is DFQATT and CDR2 SNEGSKA (reference sequence). The CDR3 length is 15 residues. The CDR3 sequence: CSARRDSRRGTEAFF. DNA for the CDR3: TGCAGTGCGAGGAGGGACAGTCGGAGGGGTACTGAAGCTTTCTTT.

The V gene is TRBV7-9, the J gene TRBJ1-1, with TRBD1 as a possible D gene (5 bases). CDR1 and CDR2 from the germline V gene are SEHNR and FQNEAQ (reference sequence). This CDR3 is built from 13 residues. Trimming stripped 10 bases from V and 3 bases from J, with 15 bases between. The CDR3 DNA follows: TGTGCCATCCAGGGAGGTGGGGACACTGAAGCTTTCTTT. Translated: CAIQGGGDTEAFF.

This clonotype was detected a few times. V is TRBV29-1 and J is TRBJ1-1; D gene unclear. V was cut by 7 bases and J by 1 base, with 4 bases left in between. The CDR3 consists of 10 residues. Germline V gives CDR1 SQVTM, CDR2 ANQGSEA. The DNA of the CDR3 is TGCAGCGGCCAGAACACTGAAGCTTTCTTT. This encodes CSGQNTEAFF.

The genes are TRBV20-1 and TRBJ2-7; 7 bases agree with TRBD1. Germline V lookup: CDR1 DFQATT, CDR2 SNEGSKA (reference sequence). With V trimmed by 5 bases and J by 2 bases, 18 bases remained unmatched. The CDR3 runs 17 residues. The CDR3, as DNA: TGCAGTGCTTCCGGGACAGCCTCCTTCTTGGACGCCTACGAGCAGTACTTC. This gives the protein CSASGTASFLDAYEQYF.

This clonotype was seen more than once but under ten times. The chain carries TRBV6-1 and TRBJ2-6, with 7 bases that match TRBD1. The germline CDR1 and CDR2 sequences are MNHNS and SASEGT. Germline trimming cut 10 bases from V and 3 bases from J; bases unmatched to any gene: 9. CDR3 length: 15 residues. The CDR3, as DNA: TGTGCCACAGAATCGCAGGGGGTTGGGGCCAACGTCCTGACTTTC. It is translated as CATESQGVGANVLTF.

This clonotype was counted between two and nine times. This rearrangement joins TRBV5-1 to TRBJ2-5; D may match TRBD1 or TRBD2 (5 bases each). With 4 bases removed from V and 4 bases from J, the gap between germline ends came to 17 bases. This CDR3 comprises 15 residues. Germline loops: CDR1 SGHRS, CDR2 YFSETQ. The CDR3, as DNA: TGCGCCAGCAGCCGAGAGGGGTTCCGGGTAGAGACCCAGTACTTC. Protein sequence: CASSREGFRVETQYF.

This chain uses TRBV5-1 with TRBJ2-1; TRBD2 aligns across 8 bases. The CDR3 spans 18 residues. CDR1 is SGHRS, CDR2 YFSETQ, per germline. With V trimmed by 0 bases and J by 0 bases, 8 bases remained unmatched. CDR3 sequence reads: CASSLGLTSGSSYNEQFF. In DNA form, the CDR3 reads TGCGCCAGCAGCTTGGGGCTTACTAGCGGCAGCTCCTACAATGAGCAGTTCTTC.

This chain connects TRBV6-1 to TRBJ1-3, with D hard to call. V lost 7 bases to trimming and J lost 0 bases, with 10 bases between them. CDR3 size: 14 residues. Germline V gene lookup returns CDR1 MNHNS and CDR2 SASEGT. Written as DNA, the CDR3 is TGTGCCAGCACCCTGTCATACTCTGGAAACACCATATATTTT. This gives the protein CASTLSYSGNTIYF.

There are a few counts of this clonotype. The rearrangement joins TRBV9 to TRBJ2-2, with a weak D call TRBD2 (6 bases). V lost 3 bases and J lost 0, with 15 bases in between. The germline V gene encodes CDR1 SGDLS and CDR2 YYNGEE. CDR3 length equals 17 residues. This CDR3 reads CASSAPRGGTNTGELFF. CDR3 sequence (DNA): TGTGCCAGCAGCGCACCCCGTGGGGGGACGAACACCGGGGAGCTGTTTTTT. The whole variable domain, remainder taken from reference TRBV9 and TRBJ2-2, is DSGVTQTPKHLITATGQRVTLRCSPRSGDLSVYWYQQSLDQGLQFLIQYYNGEERAKGNILERFSAQQFPDLHSELNLSSLELGDSALYFCASSAPRGGTNTGELFFGEGSRLTVL.

V is TRBV7-8 and J is TRBJ1-4, with D tentatively TRBD1 (6 bases). This CDR3 is built from 16 residues. Germline V CDR1 and CDR2: SGHVS, FQNEAQ. V was clipped by 3 bases and J by 4 bases, with 15 bases between them. Here the CDR3 reads CASSFPPGQDNEKLFF. DNA for the CDR3: TGTGCCAGCAGCTTCCCACCGGGACAAGATAATGAAAAACTGTTTTTT.

This clonotype was seen more than once but under ten times. The rearrangement links TRBV9 to TRBJ2-1; 8 bases line up with TRBD2. V gave up 3 bases and J gave up 5 bases; unmatched junction bases: 13. The germline V gene has CDR1 SGDLS and CDR2 YYNGEE. There are 17 residues in the CDR3. CDR3 in DNA: TGTGCCAGCAGCGAGAGCCCCACTAGCGGTAGGAACAATGAGCAGTTCTTC. Residues: CASSESPTSGRNNEQFF.

Only a few counts were recorded for this clonotype. The gene calls are TRBV6-4 and TRBJ1-5; D call uncertain. The CDR3 has 14 residues. Deletions cut 0 bases from V and 6 bases from J, with 9 bases between. The germline V gene has CDR1 MRHNA and CDR2 SNTAGT. CDR3 sequence reads: CASSDSGQPQPQHF. In nucleotides, the CDR3 is TGTGCCAGCAGTGACTCTGGGCAGCCTCAGCCCCAGCATTTT.

The J gene is TRBJ2-5, the V gene TRBV20-1; 12 bases line up with TRBD1. There are 15 residues in the CDR3. CDR1 is DFQATT, CDR2 SNEGSKA, per germline (reference sequence). V lost 3 bases to trimming and J lost 3 bases; unmatched junction nucleotides: 5. In DNA form, the CDR3 reads TGCAGTGCTAGCCGCGGGACAGGGGGCAAAGAGACCCAGTACTTC. It is translated as CSASRGTGGKETQYF.

This clonotype was counted only a few times. The chain joins TRBV6-1 to TRBJ1-2; D is uncertain. CDR1 MNHNS and CDR2 SASEGT come from the germline V gene. V dropped 7 bases and J dropped 7 bases, with 16 bases sitting between them. There are 13 residues in the CDR3. CDR3 sequence: CASNDSPSGGYTF. Here the CDR3 DNA reads TGTGCCAGCAACGACTCCCCATCGGGTGGCTACACCTTC.

The sample holds many counts of this clonotype. This chain links TRBV20-1 with TRBJ2-7; D might be TRBD1 (6 bases). The germline V and J ends were trimmed by 6 bases and 1 base, with 13 bases remaining between them. CDR3 size: 13 residues. From germline, CDR1 is DFQATT and CDR2 SNEGSKA (reference sequence). The CDR3 nucleotides read TGCAGTGCCATAGGACAGAATTCCTACGAGCAGTACTTC. Its protein is CSAIGQNSYEQYF.

This sequence joins TRBV11-2 and TRBJ2-2; D remains unclear. The CDR3 contains 17 residues. Germline V CDR1 and CDR2: SGHAT, FQNNGV. V lost 5 bases, J lost 0 bases, and 16 bases lay in between. Here the CDR3 DNA reads TGTGCCAGCAGCCCTGCAGTGGGGTACTCGAACACCGGGGAGCTGTTTTTT. It is translated as CASSPAVGYSNTGELFF.

The CDR3 DNA is TGTGCCATCAGTAGGGGAAACTTGGAGACCCAGTACTTC. As protein: CAISRGNLETQYF. This chain links TRBV10-3 with TRBJ2-5; maybe TRBD1 (5 bases). The germline V and J ends were trimmed by 5 bases and 5 bases, with 12 bases remaining between them. The CDR3 has 13 residues. Per germline, CDR1 ENHRY and CDR2 SYGVKD.

This clonotype was seen a few times. This chain uses TRBV28 with TRBJ2-5, with 8 bases aligning to TRBD2. V lost 6 bases to trimming and J lost 5 bases; unmatched junction nucleotides: 8. Germline V lookup: CDR1 MDHEN, CDR2 SYDVKM. CDR3 length: 14 amino acids. The CDR3 region has the DNA TGTGCCAGCAGCCGCCGGACTAGCCGGGAGACCCAGTACTTC. It translates to CASSRRTSRETQYF. The complete variable domain, with remaining parts taken from reference TRBV28 and TRBJ2-5, reads DVKVTQSSRYLVKRTGEKVFLECVQDMDHENMFWYRQDPGLGLRLIYFSYDVKMKEKGDIPEGYSVSREKKERFSLILESASTNQTSMYLCASSRRTSRETQYFGPGTRLLVL.

The rearrangement links TRBV7-6 to TRBJ2-2; perhaps TRBD2 as D (6 bases). The CDR3 totals 13 residues. Germline loops: CDR1 SGHVS, CDR2 FNYEAQ. V was trimmed by 3 bases and J by 8 bases, leaving 10 bases between them. CDR3 in amino acids: CASSFPRGGELFF. The CDR3 DNA reads TGTGCCAGCAGCTTCCCCCGGGGGGGGGAGCTGTTTTTT.

This rearrangement joins TRBV20-1 to TRBJ2-1; 15 bases are a match to TRBD2. Germline V gene data show CDR1 as DFQATT and CDR2 as SNEGSKA (reference sequence). This CDR3 has 20 residues. Germline trimming cut 0 bases from V and 0 bases from J; bases unmatched to any gene: 9. CDR3 loop: CSARDRGLAGGFGSYNEQFF. DNA of the CDR3: TGCAGTGCTAGAGACCGGGGACTAGCGGGGGGATTCGGCTCCTACAATGAGCAGTTCTTC.